These 24 T cell receptor beta chains were sequenced from one sample in a study of CD8 T cells in ankylosing spondylitis. TCRdb re-called the 5' RACE reads with MiXCR, one entry per CDR3 protein. Of about 360,000 distinct CDR3 sequences in the sample, under 15% were seen once. The sample consisted of blood, either unsorted or a sorted T cell fraction (not recorded which). The receptors shown here come from a male donor with ankylosing spondylitis or in good health (not recorded which).

The sample holds one count of this clonotype. J is TRBJ1-1 and V is TRBV12-3 or TRBV12-4; 7 bases are shared with TRBD1. The length of the CDR3 is 11 residues. V dropped 7 bases and J dropped 12; count of bases not matched to a gene: 8. DNA of the CDR3: TGTGCCAGCAATCTGCAGGGGGTAACTTTCTTT. Translated, it gives CASNLQGVTFF.

This clonotype was seen more than once but under ten times. V usage is TRBV20-1 and J usage is TRBJ1-5; no definite D call. The length of the CDR3 is 12 residues. V lost 6 bases and J lost 7, with 13 bases in between. CDR1 is DFQATT, CDR2 SNEGSKA, per germline (reference sequence). Written as DNA, the CDR3 is TGCAGTGCAGGACTGCTCCAACAGCCCCAGCATTTT. Translating it yields CSAGLLQQPQHF.

Of note for this clonotype: One junction end does not reproduce the germline sequence, and a read error may be involved. The chain has TRBV27 and TRBJ2-7, with 10 bases aligning to TRBD1. Germline V CDR1 and CDR2: MNHEY, SMNVEV (reference sequence). This CDR3 is built from 15 residues. The CDR3 sequence is CASSPGTGVPRGGFF. The CDR3 region has the DNA TGTGCCAGCAGCCCCGGGACAGGGGTTCCCCGAGGGGGCTTCTTC.

The rearrangement links TRBV4-1 to TRBJ2-5, with 7 positions matching TRBD2. CDR1 is MGHRA and CDR2 is YSYEKL in the germline V gene. The CDR3 runs to 15 residues. J lost 1 base, V lost 9 bases, and 11 bases had no gene match. The CDR3, as DNA: TGCGCCAGTCGCCGAAGCTGGGGGGGCCAAGAGACCCAGTACTTC. Translated: CASRRSWGGQETQYF.

This clonotype was recorded many times. The CDR3 loop reads CASSLKGNTEAFF. The CDR3, as DNA: TGTGCCAGCAGTTTAAAGGGGAACACTGAAGCTTTCTTT. The V gene is TRBV12-3 or TRBV12-4, the J gene TRBJ1-1, with D unclear. The CDR3 is 13 amino acids. The V end was cut by 2 bases, the J end by 1 base, with 5 bases between.

Only a few counts were recorded for this clonotype. The chain uses TRBV20-1 and TRBJ2-7; tentative D call: TRBD2 (5 bases). This CDR3 comprises 11 residues. The germline V gene has CDR1 DFQATT and CDR2 SNEGSKA (reference sequence). Trimming pared 5 bases from V and 4 bases from J, leaving 9 bases between. In DNA, the CDR3 is TGCAGTGCTCTACTAGGATACGAGCAGTACTTC. It specifies CSALLGYEQYF.

This clonotype was seen a handful of times. The chain carries TRBV4-1 and TRBJ2-3, with D unclear. This CDR3 region has 16 residues. Trimming pared 2 bases from V and 4 bases from J, leaving 16 bases between. The germline gives CDR1 MGHRA, CDR2 YSYEKL. This CDR3 is CASSQQAPVQADTQYF. The CDR3 coding sequence is TGCGCCAGCAGCCAACAGGCCCCAGTGCAGGCAGATACGCAGTATTTT.

The genes are TRBV7-9 and TRBJ2-5, with D perhaps matching TRBD1 (6 bases). Germline values: CDR1 SEHNR, CDR2 FQNEAQ (reference sequence). This CDR3 spans 17 amino acids. V was pared by 0 bases and J by 5 bases, with 19 bases between. This CDR3 reads CASSLARDTGVGETQYF. The CDR3 coding sequence is TGTGCCAGCAGCTTAGCCCGGGACACGGGCGTCGGGGAGACCCAGTACTTC.

This clonotype was counted between two and nine times. V gene TRBV29-1 combines with J gene TRBJ2-7, with 7 bases identical to TRBD1. J gave up 2 bases and V 6 bases, and 4 bases lay outside the gene matches. The CDR3 covers 12 residues. The germline CDR1 and CDR2 sequences are SQVTM and ANQGSEA. The CDR3 sequence is CSVAGTAYEQYF. The CDR3 bases are TGCAGCGTGGCCGGGACAGCCTACGAGCAGTACTTC.

This clonotype was observed a few times. The genes are TRBV20-1 and TRBJ2-3; D is tentatively TRBD1 or TRBD2 (6 bases each). The CDR3 contains 13 residues. With 7 bases removed from V and 6 bases from J, the gap between germline ends came to 17 bases. Germline-derived CDR1 and CDR2 are DFQATT and SNEGSKA (reference sequence). The CDR3 spells CSVRGELLDTQYF. CDR3 sequence (DNA): TGCAGTGTGAGGGGGGAATTGTTGGATACGCAGTATTTT.

Many counts were recorded for this clonotype. The DNA for the CDR3 is TGCGCCAGCAGCCCTTTCGGGGATCTCAATGAGCAGTTCTTC. Translated, it gives CASSPFGDLNEQFF. The chain uses TRBV5-1 and TRBJ2-1, with D possibly matching TRBD2 (5 bases). This CDR3 comprises 14 residues. Germline CDR1 is SGHRS and CDR2 is YFSETQ. V shed 4 bases and J shed 6 bases, with 14 bases lying between them.

This chain joins TRBV24-1 and TRBJ1-1; the D is unclear. There are 13 residues in the CDR3. Germline V gene data show CDR1 as KGHDR and CDR2 as SFDVKD. V shed 5 bases and J shed 5 bases, with 11 bases lying between them. Here the CDR3 DNA reads TGTGCCACCAGTGCGGGCGTGAGGACTGAAGCTTTCTTT. Amino acids: CATSAGVRTEAFF.

This clonotype has more than one count but fewer than ten. CDR3 coding DNA: TGTGCCACCAGTGATTCGGTAGGCACAGATACGCAGTATTTT. Translation: CATSDSVGTDTQYF. The V and J genes are TRBV24-1 and TRBJ2-3; D gene unclear. The ends were cut back, 2 bases at V and 1 base at J, with 6 bases in the middle. CDR1 is KGHDR, CDR2 SFDVKD, per germline. The CDR3 spans 14 residues.

The V and J genes are TRBV20-1 and TRBJ2-5; D not certain. With 6 bases removed from V and 3 bases from J, the gap between germline ends came to 5 bases. The CDR3 is 10 residues long. CDR1 is DFQATT, CDR2 SNEGSKA, per germline (reference sequence). DNA of the CDR3: TGCAGTGCCCTTAAAGAGACCCAGTACTTC. Residues: CSALKETQYF.

This clonotype was detected a few times. V is TRBV20-1 and J is TRBJ2-3, with D possibly being TRBD1 or TRBD2 (5 bases each). Deletions cut 0 bases from V and 2 bases from J, with 18 bases between. This CDR3 spans 17 amino acids. The V gene's germline CDR1 is DFQATT and CDR2 SNEGSKA (reference sequence). The CDR3 protein is CSARDAGRQGVTDTQYF. The CDR3 DNA follows: TGCAGTGCTAGAGATGCTGGAAGGCAGGGAGTCACAGATACGCAGTATTTT.

This clonotype has only a few counts. V usage is TRBV30 and J usage is TRBJ1-1, with 11 bases identical to TRBD1. Germline assignment: CDR1 GTSNPN and CDR2 SVGIG (reference sequence). The CDR3 has 13 amino acids. Germline trimming cut 5 bases from V and 4 bases from J; bases unmatched to any gene: 3. The CDR3 sequence is CAWVGQGGTEAFF. For the CDR3, the DNA is TGTGCCTGGGTGGGACAGGGGGGCACTGAAGCTTTCTTT.

This chain joins TRBV2 and TRBJ2-7; 7 positions agree with TRBD1. V was pared by 11 bases and J by 4 bases, with 11 bases of the junction left unmatched. This CDR3 contains 13 residues. From germline, CDR1 is SNHLY and CDR2 FYNNEI. The CDR3 loop is CAASGTVVYEQYF. CDR3 DNA sequence: TGTGCCGCGTCCGGGACAGTAGTTTACGAGCAGTACTTC. Based on the CDR3 plus reference TRBV2 and TRBJ2-7, the full variable domain is EPEVTQTPSHQVTQMGQEVILRCVPISNHLYFYWYRQILGQKVEFLVSFYNNEISEKSEIFDDQFSVERPDGSNFTLKIRSTKLEDSAMYFCAASGTVVYEQYFGPGTRLTVT.

This chain links TRBV12-3 or TRBV12-4 with TRBJ1-1, with 11 bases fitting TRBD1. The CDR3 is 15 amino acids. V was clipped by 6 bases and J by 4 bases; unmatched bases: 7. The CDR3 nucleotides are TGTGCCAGCAGCCCAGCCGGGACAGGGGGCACTGAAGCTTTCTTT. Its translation: CASSPAGTGGTEAFF.

CDR3 in amino acids: CASSSKTRGSGANVLTF. The CDR3 region has the DNA TGTGCCAGCAGTTCCAAAACCAGGGGTTCCGGGGCCAACGTCCTGACTTTC. The chain has TRBV6-5 and TRBJ2-6; D is possibly TRBD1 (6 bases). The CDR3 has 17 residues. V was cut by 4 bases and J by 4 bases, with 17 bases left in between. Germline values: CDR1 MNHEY, CDR2 SVGAGI.

The chain links TRBV4-2 to TRBJ1-1; possible D gene TRBD1, 5 bases. The CDR3 totals 14 residues. Between the trimmed V and J ends, which lost 2 bases and 5 bases, there was a span of 12 bases. Germline loops: CDR1 LGHNA, CDR2 YNFKEQ. The CDR3 here is CASSQMAGRTEAFF. CDR3 DNA: TGTGCCAGCAGCCAAATGGCAGGGAGGACTGAAGCTTTCTTT.

The rearrangement links TRBV5-1 to TRBJ2-2, with 7 bases fitting TRBD1. The germline CDR1 and CDR2 sequences are SGHRS and YFSETQ. Germline trimming cut 4 bases from V and 4 bases from J; bases unmatched to any gene: 13. The CDR3 has 17 amino acids. The DNA of the CDR3 is TGCGCCAGCAGCCTCCCTCGACAGGGTCGGGTCACCGGGGAGCTGTTTTTT. Its protein product is CASSLPRQGRVTGELFF.

This clonotype came up many times. The chain recombines TRBV5-6 with TRBJ1-2, with 8 bases aligning to TRBD1. V was pared by 5 bases and J by 4 bases, with 4 bases of the junction left unmatched. The CDR3 runs to 13 residues. Germline V gene lookup returns CDR1 SGHDT and CDR2 YYEEEE. The CDR3 spells CASSKDRGYGYTF. In nucleotides, the CDR3 is TGTGCCAGCAGTAAAGACAGGGGCTATGGCTACACCTTC.

This clonotype appeared a few times. This chain connects TRBV20-1 to TRBJ2-3, with TRBD2 matching over 11 bases. The junction had 4 bases not matched to a gene; V was cut back by 6 bases and J by 8 bases. Germline V lookup: CDR1 DFQATT, CDR2 SNEGSKA (reference sequence). The CDR3 has 12 amino acids. CDR3: CSAVTSGATQYF. CDR3 in DNA: TGCAGTGCGGTGACTAGCGGGGCTACGCAGTATTTT.

This chain joins TRBV3-1 and TRBJ2-3; TRBD2 is a possible D gene (6 bases). This CDR3 is built from 17 residues. With 4 bases removed from V and 2 bases from J, the gap between germline ends came to 19 bases. Germline-derived CDR1 and CDR2 are LGHDT and YNNKEL (reference sequence). The DNA for the CDR3 is TGTGCCAGCAGCCCGAACAGTGGCGGGGCCCTCACAGATACGCAGTATTTT. Translating it yields CASSPNSGGALTDTQYF.